Below are 29 T cell receptor beta chains sequenced from a single sample in a study of cytomegalovirus exposure and HLA in healthy donors (dated by TCRdb to between 2016 and 2019). The library was produced with the immunoSEQ multiplex PCR assay. The multiplex PCR relied on a mix of 60 forward primers for TCR Vbeta segments and 13 reverse primers for TCR Jbeta segments. TCRdb re-hosts the immuneACCESS table, in-frame sequences only. Its copies lack some clones; in the studies checked, an unresolved V gene accounts for under half of them, and the cause for the rest is not known. The sample includes 300,000 or so clones, with 84% observed a single time. The top ten clones comprise 1.5% to 2.5% of the sample. Sequencing was done on a sample of PBMCs. These receptors were collected from a woman in her 40s in good health and CMV-seropositive.

The rearrangement links TRBV5-4 to TRBJ1-5; D gene unclear. CDR1 is SGHNT, CDR2 YYREEE, per germline (reference sequence). The CDR3 has 15 residues. V shed 2 bases and J shed 0 bases, with 9 bases lying between them. In nucleotides, the CDR3 is TGTGCCAGCAGCTTTGGCACCACTAGCAATCAGCCCCAGCATTTT. Amino acids: CASSFGTTSNQPQHF.

The chain uses TRBV6-6 and TRBJ1-4; D uncertain. V was cut by 6 bases and J by 8 bases, with 10 bases left in between. The CDR3 is made up of 12 amino acids. In germline, CDR1 is MNHNY, CDR2 SVGAGI (reference sequence). CDR3 nucleotide sequence: TGTGCCAGCAGACGCCAGAAAGAAAAACTGTTTTTT. It encodes CASRRQKEKLFF.

The rearrangement links TRBV5-1 to TRBJ2-5; tentative D call: TRBD2 (5 bases). Germline-derived CDR1 and CDR2 are SGHRS and YFSETQ. The germline V and J ends were trimmed by 2 bases and 5 bases, with 16 bases remaining between them. This CDR3 spans 15 amino acids. CDR3: CASSFVGVTSETQYF. The CDR3 DNA reads TGCGCCAGCAGCTTTGTCGGGGTAACCTCGGAGACCCAGTACTTC.

The chain links TRBV18 to TRBJ2-7, with TRBD2 as a possible D gene (7 bases). This CDR3 is built from 15 residues. From germline, CDR1 is KGHSH and CDR2 LQKENI. Trimming stripped 5 bases from V and 0 bases from J, with 14 bases between. The CDR3 here is CASSSRGEGSYEQYF. In DNA, the CDR3 is TGTGCCAGCTCATCAAGGGGGGAGGGCTCCTACGAGCAGTACTTC.

The chain has TRBV19 and TRBJ2-1; TRBD1 agrees at 7 bases. The CDR3 is 13 residues long. The germline gives CDR1 LNHDA, CDR2 SQIVND (reference sequence). After removal of 6 bases from V and 5 bases from J, the junction contained 4 bases not matched to a gene. Here the CDR3 DNA reads TGTGCCAGTAGCCGACAGGGCCACAATGAGCAGTTCTTC. Amino acid sequence: CASSRQGHNEQFF.

The rearrangement joins TRBV6-5 to TRBJ1-2; D is undetermined. Germline V gives CDR1 MNHEY, CDR2 SVGAGI. V gave up 5 bases and J gave up 1 base, with 8 bases separating them. The CDR3 is 13 residues long. CDR3 in amino acids: CASSPTSNYGYTF. The CDR3 DNA reads TGTGCCAGCAGTCCAACAAGTAACTATGGCTACACCTTC.

CDR3 nucleotide sequence: TGTGCCAGCAGCTTAGGGGCCGGCTACGAGCAGTACTTC. Translating gives CASSLGAGYEQYF. The V and J genes are TRBV11-2 and TRBJ2-7; unclear D gene. Per the germline V gene, CDR1 is SGHAT and CDR2 is FQNNGV. The CDR3 consists of 13 residues. V was shortened by 1 base and J by 3 bases, with 7 bases between the two germline ends.

The CDR3 sequence is CASMGASGELFF. CDR3 DNA: TGTGCCAGCATGGGGGCATCCGGGGAGCTGTTTTTT. This chain uses TRBV6-1 with TRBJ2-2, with D perhaps matching TRBD1 (6 bases). The V gene lost 7 bases and the J gene lost 6 bases, with 9 bases spanning the gap. There are 12 residues in the CDR3. Germline V gives CDR1 MNHNS, CDR2 SASEGT.

V and J are TRBV15 and TRBJ2-1; 9 nucleotides line up with TRBD2. The V gene's germline CDR1 is LNHNV and CDR2 YYDKDF (reference sequence). This CDR3 is built from 15 residues. Trimming at V came to 0 bases and at J to 7 bases, leaving 4 bases not matched to a gene. The CDR3 sequence: CATSREGLARNEQFF. For the CDR3, the DNA is TGTGCCACCAGCAGAGAAGGACTAGCGCGAAATGAGCAGTTCTTC. Full variable domain (remainder filled in from reference TRBV15 and TRBJ2-1): DAMVIQNPRYQVTQFGKPVTLSCSQTLNHNVMYWYQQKSSQAPKLLFHYYDKDFNNEADTPDNFQSRRPNTSFCFLDIRSPGLGDTAMYLCATSREGLARNEQFFGPGTRLTVL.

The chain links TRBV9 to TRBJ2-7; possibly TRBD1 for D (5 bases). CDR3 length equals 15 residues. The V end lost 3 bases, the J end lost 2 bases, and 15 bases lay between the germline ends. Germline values: CDR1 SGDLS, CDR2 YYNGEE. The CDR3 DNA sequence: TGTGCCAGCAGCGCCGGACACCGCCAGACCTACGAGCAGTACTTC. This codes for CASSAGHRQTYEQYF.

About this clone: Mismatch with germline at one junction end may stem from a read error. V and J are TRBV7-7 and TRBJ2-1; 11 bases map to TRBD2. CDR3 length equals 15 residues. Germline CDR1 is SSHAT and CDR2 is FNYEAQ (reference sequence). CDR3 protein: CASSPRLAGGNEQFF. CDR3 DNA: TGTGCTAGCAGCCCCCGCCTAGCGGGAGGCAATGAGCAGTTCTTC.

The rearrangement links TRBV7-2 to TRBJ2-7; 8 bases fit TRBD1. The CDR3 spans 14 residues. The trim removed 1 base at V and 3 bases at J, leaving 2 bases unmatched. Germline V CDR1 and CDR2: SGHTA, FQGNSA. The CDR3 DNA reads as TGTGCCAGCAGCTTAGGGGACAGGCTCTACGAGCAGTACTTC. Protein: CASSLGDRLYEQYF.

This sequence joins TRBV12-5 and TRBJ2-7, with D uncertain. The CDR3 spans 13 residues. V lost 1 base to trimming and J lost 3 bases, with 7 bases between them. The germline CDR1 and CDR2 sequences are LGHNT and FRNRAP. CDR3 bases: TGTGCTAGTGGTTTGGCAAACAGCTACGAGCAGTACTTC. Residues: CASGLANSYEQYF.

In its sample, this clone was seen a few times. V usage is TRBV27 and J usage is TRBJ1-4; D gene ambiguous. The germline V and J ends were trimmed by 8 bases and 3 bases, with 4 bases remaining between them. The CDR3 is 11 amino acids. Germline-derived CDR1 and CDR2 are MNHEY and SMNVEV (reference sequence). CDR3 sequence reads: CASYSNEKLFF. The CDR3 nucleotides are TGTGCCAGCTACTCTAATGAAAAACTGTTTTTT.

This chain uses TRBV7-2 with TRBJ1-1, with D perhaps TRBD1 (5 bases). The V and J ends lost 8 bases and 1 base respectively, with 14 bases between them. There are 14 residues in the CDR3. Germline V lookup: CDR1 SGHTA, CDR2 FQGNSA. The CDR3 DNA reads TGTGCCAGCCTGGCGGGGGTTCAGAACACTGAAGCTTTCTTT. Translation: CASLAGVQNTEAFF.

The genes are TRBV5-1 and TRBJ2-1; TRBD2 matches at 9 bases. Losses at the gene ends were 0 bases for V and 3 bases for J; bases not matched to a gene: 4. Germline V gene sequence: CDR1 SGHRS, CDR2 YFSETQ. The CDR3 has 16 amino acids. The CDR3 DNA is TGCGCCAGCAGCTTGGCCGGGACTAGCATCTACAATGAGCAGTTCTTC. It encodes CASSLAGTSIYNEQFF.

This clone was seen only a few times. This chain joins TRBV4-2 and TRBJ1-2; 8 bases line up with TRBD1. The CDR3 consists of 15 residues. With 0 bases clipped from V and 6 bases from J, the junction kept 6 bases outside the gene matches. In germline, CDR1 is LGHNA, CDR2 YNFKEQ. The CDR3 region has the DNA TGTGCCAGCAGCCAAGAATTGCGGACAGGGCATGGCTACACCTTC. Translating gives CASSQELRTGHGYTF.

The chain joins TRBV30 to TRBJ2-6, with D unresolved. The V end lost 2 bases, the J end lost 2 bases, and 13 bases lay between the germline ends. The CDR3 spans 16 residues. Germline-derived CDR1 and CDR2 are GTSNPN and SVGIG (reference sequence). DNA for the CDR3: TGTGCCTGGAGTATAACAGCCTTAGCTGGGGCCAACGTCCTGACTTTC. It encodes CAWSITALAGANVLTF. Supplemented by reference TRBV30 and TRBJ2-6, the full variable domain reads SQTIHQWPATLVQPVGSPLSLECTVEGTSNPNLYWYRQAAGRGLQLLFYSVGIGQISSEVPQNLSASRPQDRQFILSSKKLLLSDSGFYLCAWSITALAGANVLTFGAGSRLTVL.

The chain combines TRBV11-2 with TRBJ2-1; 8 bases align to TRBD2. This CDR3 has 15 residues. CDR1 and CDR2 (germline): SGHAT, FQNNGV. Trimming cost V 4 bases and J 10 bases; bases outside gene matches: 12. For the CDR3, the DNA is TGTGCCAGCAGCTCCGACGGGACTAGTATGGGAGAGCAGTTCTTC. Translated: CASSSDGTSMGEQFF.

As to this clone: A read error may account for a junction end that differs from germline. The rearrangement links TRBV5-1 to TRBJ1-2, with 9 bases aligning to TRBD1. Germline values: CDR1 SGHRS, CDR2 YFSETQ. The CDR3 spans 18 residues. In DNA, the CDR3 is TGCGCCAGCAGTCGTACCGGGACAGGGCTCGGGGACGACTATGTCTACACCTTC. It specifies CASSRTGTGLGDDYVYTF.

The sample holds one count of this clone. The chain is built from TRBV5-1 and TRBJ2-3; 10 bases are shared with TRBD2. The CDR3 has 23 amino acids. Trimming took 0 bases from V and 2 from J; bases not matched to a gene: 24. Per the germline V gene, CDR1 is SGHRS and CDR2 is YFSETQ. The chain's CDR3 is CASSLELTWASGSNSGFTDTQYF. The DNA for the CDR3 is TGCGCCAGCAGCTTGGAACTTACTTGGGCTAGCGGGAGCAATTCTGGGTTCACAGATACGCAGTATTTT.

This clone was seen once. This sample also contains other DNA sequences that code for the same CDR3. The rearrangement joins TRBV19 to TRBJ2-7; D perhaps matches TRBD1 (5 bases). Trimming stripped 3 bases from V and 1 base from J, with 10 bases between. This CDR3 has 14 residues. Looked up from germline, CDR1 is LNHDA and CDR2 is SQIVND (reference sequence). CDR3 coding DNA: TGTGCCAGTAGTATGGGGCAGGGATCCTACGAGCAGTACTTC. Residues: CASSMGQGSYEQYF.

The genes are TRBV21-1 and TRBJ1-3; the table's D call, TRBD1, has no DNA check behind it. TRBV21-1 is tagged as a pseudogene. The CDR3 totals 16 residues. The CDR3 loop is CASSKPDRSAGNTIYF. The DNA for the CDR3 is TGTGCCAGCAGCAAACCAGACAGGTCGGCTGGAAACACCATATATTTT.

This chain links TRBV11-2 with TRBJ2-2; D not resolved. CDR3 length: 15 amino acids. Trimming left V 1 base short and J 2 bases short, with 8 bases between. Germline values: CDR1 SGHAT, CDR2 FQNNGV. CDR3 amino acids: CASSLGSINTGELFF. DNA for the CDR3: TGTGCCAGCAGCTTAGGCAGTATCAACACCGGGGAGCTGTTTTTT. Supplemented by reference TRBV11-2 and TRBJ2-2, the full variable domain reads EAGVAQSPRYKIIEKRQSVAFWCNPISGHATLYWYQQILGQGPKLLIQFQNNGVVDDSQLPKDRFSAERLKGVDSTLKIQPAKLEDSAVYLCASSLGSINTGELFFGEGSRLTVL.

This rearrangement joins TRBV19 to TRBJ2-3; TRBD2 matches 11 bases. Germline trimming cut 0 bases from V and 4 bases from J; bases unmatched to any gene: 12. The CDR3 sequence is 19 residues long. Germline assignment: CDR1 LNHDA and CDR2 SQIVND (reference sequence). CDR3 sequence (DNA): TGTGCCAGTAGTATAGATCTTTCCGTACTAGCGGGAGAGGCAGATACGCAGTATTTT. This sequence encodes CASSIDLSVLAGEADTQYF.

This clone showed up just once. One end of the junction is discordant with germline, which a read error may explain. This rearrangement joins TRBV5-1 to TRBJ2-5; 14 positions agree with TRBD2. CDR3 size: 14 residues. The V gene's germline CDR1 is SGHRS and CDR2 YFSETQ. CDR3 loop: CVSSAQTSGRAQYF. In nucleotides, the CDR3 is TGCGTCAGCAGCGCCCAGACTAGCGGGAGGGCCCAGTACTTC.

The chain joins TRBV28 to TRBJ2-7; 7 nucleotides line up with TRBD2. Germline V CDR1 and CDR2: MDHEN, SYDVKM. The ends lost 11 bases at V and 0 bases at J; junction bases unmatched: 4. The CDR3 has 12 residues. The CDR3 DNA sequence: TGTGCCGGCGGGGGTAGCTCCTACGAGCAGTACTTC. Its translation is CAGGGSSYEQYF. The whole variable domain, filled in from reference TRBV28 and TRBJ2-7, reads DVKVTQSSRYLVKRTGEKVFLECVQDMDHENMFWYRQDPGLGLRLIYFSYDVKMKEKGDIPEGYSVSREKKERFSLILESASTNQTSMYLCAGGGSSYEQYFGPGTRLTVT.

The chain combines TRBV28 with TRBJ2-1; 10 bases are a match to TRBD2. The CDR3 runs to 16 residues. The V and J ends lost 5 bases and 6 bases, in that order; junction bases with no gene match: 10. Germline CDR1 MDHEN, CDR2 SYDVKM. CDR3 in DNA: TGTGCCAGCAGTCCTCCGCTAGCGGGAGTAGGCAATGAGCAGTTCTTC. Protein: CASSPPLAGVGNEQFF.

The V call is TRBV25-1, the J call TRBJ1-1, with a weak D call TRBD1 (6 bases). Germline CDR1 reads MGHDK; CDR2 reads SYGVNS. CDR3 length equals 15 residues. Trimming pared 5 bases from V and 5 bases from J, leaving 18 bases between. DNA for the CDR3: TGTGCCAGCAGTTCGGGGGGGGGCCGGGAGACTGAAGCTTTCTTT. Translated, it gives CASSSGGGRETEAFF.